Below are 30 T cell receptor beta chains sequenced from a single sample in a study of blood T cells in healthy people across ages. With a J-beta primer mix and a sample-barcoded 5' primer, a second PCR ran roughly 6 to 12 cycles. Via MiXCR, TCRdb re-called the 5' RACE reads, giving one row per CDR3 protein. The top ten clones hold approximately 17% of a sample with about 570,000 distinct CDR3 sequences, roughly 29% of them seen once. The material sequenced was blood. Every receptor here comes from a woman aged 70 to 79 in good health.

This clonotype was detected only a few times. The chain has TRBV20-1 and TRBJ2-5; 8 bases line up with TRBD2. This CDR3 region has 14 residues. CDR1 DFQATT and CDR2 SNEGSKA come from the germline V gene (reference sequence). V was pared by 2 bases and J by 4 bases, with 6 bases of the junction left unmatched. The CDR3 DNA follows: TGCAGTGCTAGATACGGGGGGGCCGGAGAGACCCAGTACTTC. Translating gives CSARYGGAGETQYF.

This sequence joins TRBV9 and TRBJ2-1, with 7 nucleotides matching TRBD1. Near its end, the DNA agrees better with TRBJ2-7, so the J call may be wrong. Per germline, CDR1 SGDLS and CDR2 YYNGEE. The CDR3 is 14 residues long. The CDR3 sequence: CASSASPTGNEQYF. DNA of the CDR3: TGTGCCAGCAGCGCGAGCCCGACAGGGAACGAGCAGTACTTC.

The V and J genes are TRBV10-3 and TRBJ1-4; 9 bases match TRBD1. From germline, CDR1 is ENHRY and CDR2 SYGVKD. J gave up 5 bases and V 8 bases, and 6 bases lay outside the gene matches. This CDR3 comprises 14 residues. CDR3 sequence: CAIAPGTGNEKLFF. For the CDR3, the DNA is TGTGCCATCGCGCCCGGGACAGGGAATGAAAAACTGTTTTTT.

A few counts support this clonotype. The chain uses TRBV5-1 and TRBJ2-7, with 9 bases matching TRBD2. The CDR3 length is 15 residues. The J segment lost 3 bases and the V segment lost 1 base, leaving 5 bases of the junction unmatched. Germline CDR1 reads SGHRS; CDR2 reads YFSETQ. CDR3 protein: CASSLLSSGGYEQYF. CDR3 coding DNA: TGCGCCAGCAGCTTGTTGAGTAGCGGGGGCTACGAGCAGTACTTC. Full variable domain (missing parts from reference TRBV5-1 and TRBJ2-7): KAGVTQTPRYLIKTRGQQVTLSCSPISGHRSVSWYQQTPGQGLQFLFEYFSETQRNKGNFPGRFSGRQFSNSRSEMNVSTLELGDSALYLCASSLLSSGGYEQYFGPGTRLTVT.

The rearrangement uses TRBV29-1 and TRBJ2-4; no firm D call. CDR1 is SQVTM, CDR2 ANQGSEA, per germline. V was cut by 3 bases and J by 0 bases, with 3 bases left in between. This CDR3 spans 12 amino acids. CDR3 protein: CSVDLAKNIQYF. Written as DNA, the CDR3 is TGCAGCGTTGATCTAGCCAAAAACATTCAGTACTTC.

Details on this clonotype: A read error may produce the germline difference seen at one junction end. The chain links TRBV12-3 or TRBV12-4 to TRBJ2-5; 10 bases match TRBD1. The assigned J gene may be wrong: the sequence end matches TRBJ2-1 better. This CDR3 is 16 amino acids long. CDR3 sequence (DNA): TGTGCCAGCAGTCCAGGACAGGGGGTCATTTACAATAAGCAGTTCTTC. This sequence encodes CASSPGQGVIYNKQFF.

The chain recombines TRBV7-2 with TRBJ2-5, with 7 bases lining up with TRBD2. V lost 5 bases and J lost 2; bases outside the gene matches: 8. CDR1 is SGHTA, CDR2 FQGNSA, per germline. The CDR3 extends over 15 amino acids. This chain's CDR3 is CASSPSGTIQETQYF. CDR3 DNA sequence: TGTGCCAGCAGCCCCTCCGGGACTATTCAAGAGACCCAGTACTTC.

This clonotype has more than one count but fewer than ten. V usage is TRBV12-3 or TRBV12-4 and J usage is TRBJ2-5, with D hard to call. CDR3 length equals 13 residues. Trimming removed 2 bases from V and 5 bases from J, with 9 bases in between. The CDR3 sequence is CASSLHNGETQYF. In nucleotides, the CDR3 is TGTGCCAGCAGTTTACACAACGGGGAGACCCAGTACTTC.

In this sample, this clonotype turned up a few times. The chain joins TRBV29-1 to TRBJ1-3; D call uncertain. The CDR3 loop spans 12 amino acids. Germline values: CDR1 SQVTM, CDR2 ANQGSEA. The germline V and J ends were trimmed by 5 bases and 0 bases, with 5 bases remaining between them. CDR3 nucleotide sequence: TGCAGCGTTCGGAGCTCTGGAAACACCATATATTTT. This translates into CSVRSSGNTIYF.

CDR3 protein: CASSFALRQRSGIQYF. CDR3 bases: TGTGCCAGCAGCTTTGCCCTTCGGCAGAGATCGGGGATTCAGTACTTC. This chain joins TRBV7-2 and TRBJ2-4; possibly TRBD2 for D (5 bases). Trimming removed 3 bases from V and 10 bases from J, with 22 bases in between. The CDR3 covers 16 residues. Germline lookup yields CDR1 SGHTA and CDR2 FQGNSA.

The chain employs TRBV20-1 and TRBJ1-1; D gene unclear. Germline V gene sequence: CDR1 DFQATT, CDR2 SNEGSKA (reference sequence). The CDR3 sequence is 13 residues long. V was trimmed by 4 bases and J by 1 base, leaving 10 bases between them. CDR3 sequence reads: CSATDPRNTEAFF. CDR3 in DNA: TGCAGTGCTACGGATCCCCGGAACACTGAAGCTTTCTTT.

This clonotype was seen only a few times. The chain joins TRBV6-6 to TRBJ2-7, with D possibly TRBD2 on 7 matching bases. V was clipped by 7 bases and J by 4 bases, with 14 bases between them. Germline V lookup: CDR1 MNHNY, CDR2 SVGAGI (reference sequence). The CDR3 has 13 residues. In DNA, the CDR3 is TGTGCCAGCAACCTAGGGGGGGTGTACGAGCAGTACTTC. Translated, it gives CASNLGGVYEQYF.

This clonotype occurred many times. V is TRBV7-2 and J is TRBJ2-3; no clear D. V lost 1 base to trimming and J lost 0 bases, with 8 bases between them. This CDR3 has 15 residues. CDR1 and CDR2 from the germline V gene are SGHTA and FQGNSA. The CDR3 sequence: CASSLGGLSTDTQYF. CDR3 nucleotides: TGTGCCAGCAGCTTAGGCGGCTTGAGCACAGATACGCAGTATTTT.

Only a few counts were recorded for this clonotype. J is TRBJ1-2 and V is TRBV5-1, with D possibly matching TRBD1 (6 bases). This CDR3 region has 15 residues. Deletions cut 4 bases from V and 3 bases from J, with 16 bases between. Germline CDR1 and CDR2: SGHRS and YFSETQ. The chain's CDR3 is CASSRNQGKDYGYTF. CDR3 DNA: TGCGCCAGCAGCCGCAATCAGGGGAAGGACTATGGCTACACCTTC.

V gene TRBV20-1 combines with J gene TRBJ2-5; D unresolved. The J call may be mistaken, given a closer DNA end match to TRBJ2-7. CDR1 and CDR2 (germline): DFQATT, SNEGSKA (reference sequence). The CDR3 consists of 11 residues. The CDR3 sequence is CSVVVAYEQYF. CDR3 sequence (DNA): TGCAGTGTTGTGGTAGCCTACGAGCAGTACTTC.

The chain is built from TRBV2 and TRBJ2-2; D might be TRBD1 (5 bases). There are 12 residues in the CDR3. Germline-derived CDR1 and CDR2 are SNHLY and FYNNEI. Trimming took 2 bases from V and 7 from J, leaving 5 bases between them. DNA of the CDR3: TGTGCCAGCAGTGAACAGGGCGGGGAGCTGTTTTTT. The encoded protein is CASSEQGGELFF.

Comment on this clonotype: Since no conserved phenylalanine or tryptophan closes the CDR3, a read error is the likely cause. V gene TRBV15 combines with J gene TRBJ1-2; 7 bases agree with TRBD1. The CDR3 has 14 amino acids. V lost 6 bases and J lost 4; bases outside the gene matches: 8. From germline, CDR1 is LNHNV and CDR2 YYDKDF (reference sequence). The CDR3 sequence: CATRGGLWAYGYTL. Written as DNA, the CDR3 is TGTGCCACCAGAGGGGGCCTCTGGGCCTATGGCTACACCCTC.

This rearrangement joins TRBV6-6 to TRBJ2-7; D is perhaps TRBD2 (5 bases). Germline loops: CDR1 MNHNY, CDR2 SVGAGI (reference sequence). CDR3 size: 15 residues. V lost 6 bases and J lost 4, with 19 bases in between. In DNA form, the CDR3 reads TGTGCCAGCAGGTACCCGGAGAGGGTGGGGTACGAGCAGTACTTC. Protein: CASRYPERVGYEQYF.

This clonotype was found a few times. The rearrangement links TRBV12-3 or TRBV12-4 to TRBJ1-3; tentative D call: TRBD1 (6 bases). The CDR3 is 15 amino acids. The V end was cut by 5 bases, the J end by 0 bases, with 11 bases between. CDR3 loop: CASSKGGGSGNTIYF. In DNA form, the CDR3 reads TGTGCCAGCAGTAAGGGGGGCGGCTCTGGAAACACCATATATTTT.

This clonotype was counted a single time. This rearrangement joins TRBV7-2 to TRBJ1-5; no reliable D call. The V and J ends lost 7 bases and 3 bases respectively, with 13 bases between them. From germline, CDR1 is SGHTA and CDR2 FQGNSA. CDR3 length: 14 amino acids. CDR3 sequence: CASTRGRDNQPQHF. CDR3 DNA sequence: TGTGCCAGCACGAGAGGCCGTGACAATCAGCCCCAGCATTTT.

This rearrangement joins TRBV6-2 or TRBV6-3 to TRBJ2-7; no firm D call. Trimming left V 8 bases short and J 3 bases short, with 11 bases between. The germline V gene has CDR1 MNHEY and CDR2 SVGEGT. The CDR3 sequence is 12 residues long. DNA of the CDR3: TGTGCCAGCGCGTGGGCTCGCTACGAGCAGTACTTC. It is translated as CASAWARYEQYF.

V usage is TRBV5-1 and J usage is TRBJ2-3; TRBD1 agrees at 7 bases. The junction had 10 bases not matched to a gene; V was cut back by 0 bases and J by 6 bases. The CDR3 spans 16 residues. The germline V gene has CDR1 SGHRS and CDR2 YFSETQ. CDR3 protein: CASSLVGTASRDTQYF. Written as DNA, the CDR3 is TGCGCCAGCAGCTTGGTGGGGACAGCAAGCAGGGATACGCAGTATTTT.

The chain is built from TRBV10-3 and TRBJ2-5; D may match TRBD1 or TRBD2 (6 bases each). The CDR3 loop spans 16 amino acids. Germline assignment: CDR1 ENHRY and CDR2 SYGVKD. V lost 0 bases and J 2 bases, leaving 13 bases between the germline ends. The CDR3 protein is CAISESTGGGQETQYF. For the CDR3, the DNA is TGTGCCATCAGTGAGTCAACTGGAGGGGGGCAAGAGACCCAGTACTTC.

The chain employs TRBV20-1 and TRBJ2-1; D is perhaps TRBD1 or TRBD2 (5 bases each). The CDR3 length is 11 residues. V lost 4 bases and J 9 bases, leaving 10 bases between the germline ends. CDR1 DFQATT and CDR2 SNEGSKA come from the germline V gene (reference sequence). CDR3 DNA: TGCAGTGCTAAACGGGGCGGTGAGCAGTTCTTC. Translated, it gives CSAKRGGEQFF.

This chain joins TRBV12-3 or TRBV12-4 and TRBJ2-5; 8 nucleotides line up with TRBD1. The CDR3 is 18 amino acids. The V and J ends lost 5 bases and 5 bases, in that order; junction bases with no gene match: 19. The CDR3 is CASSPQWTGWADAETQYF. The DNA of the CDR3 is TGTGCCAGCAGTCCGCAATGGACAGGGTGGGCGGACGCGGAGACCCAGTACTTC.

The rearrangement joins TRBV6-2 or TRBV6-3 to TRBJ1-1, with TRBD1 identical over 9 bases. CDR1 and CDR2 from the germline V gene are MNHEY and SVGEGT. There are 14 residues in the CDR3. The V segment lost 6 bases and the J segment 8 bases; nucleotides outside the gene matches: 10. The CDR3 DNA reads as TGTGCCAGCAGGGACAGAACAGGGGGCACCGAAGCTTTCTTT. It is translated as CASRDRTGGTEAFF.

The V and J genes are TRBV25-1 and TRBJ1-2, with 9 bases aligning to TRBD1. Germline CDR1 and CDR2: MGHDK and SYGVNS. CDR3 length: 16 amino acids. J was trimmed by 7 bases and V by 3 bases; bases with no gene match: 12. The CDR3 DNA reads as TGTGCCAGCAGTGACTCCCGGACAGGGGAAGGTCTTGGCTACACCTTC. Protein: CASSDSRTGEGLGYTF.

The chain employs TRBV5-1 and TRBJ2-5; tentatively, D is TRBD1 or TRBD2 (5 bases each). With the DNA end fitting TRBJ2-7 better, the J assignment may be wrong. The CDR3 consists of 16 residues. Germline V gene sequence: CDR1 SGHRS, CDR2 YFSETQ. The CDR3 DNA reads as TGCGCCAGCACTCCCTCTGCGACTCTAAAGAGGGGCGAGCAGTACTTC. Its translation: CASTPSATLKRGEQYF.

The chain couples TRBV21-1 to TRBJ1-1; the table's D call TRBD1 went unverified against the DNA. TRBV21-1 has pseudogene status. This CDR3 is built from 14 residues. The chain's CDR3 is CASRVWGGCTEAFF. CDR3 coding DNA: TGTGCCAGCAGAGTCTGGGGGGGTTGCACTGAAGCTTTCTTT.

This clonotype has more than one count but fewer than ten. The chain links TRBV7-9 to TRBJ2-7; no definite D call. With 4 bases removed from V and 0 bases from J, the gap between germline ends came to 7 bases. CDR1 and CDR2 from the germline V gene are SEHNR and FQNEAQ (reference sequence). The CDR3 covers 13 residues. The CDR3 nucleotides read TGTGCCAGCAGCTGGCAGAACTCCTACGAGCAGTACTTC. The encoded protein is CASSWQNSYEQYF.